This entry lists 22 T cell receptor beta chains sequenced from one sample in a study of CD8 T cells in Susac syndrome. Random hexamers were used to reverse transcribe the RNA input (roughly 0.5 to 1 ug). One entry per CDR3 protein, called by TCRdb with MiXCR from the immunoSEQ multiplex PCR reads. The table shows roughly 160,000 distinct CDR3 sequences, with roughly 95% occurring only once. Material for sequencing was CD4+ T cells from PBMCs. The receptors come from a human donor with Susac syndrome.

The CDR3 protein is CASRTTGVLTF. The CDR3 DNA sequence: TGTGCCAGTAGAACCACAGGGGTCCTGACTTTC. The J gene is TRBJ2-6, the V gene TRBV19, with a weak D call TRBD1 (6 bases). The CDR3 totals 11 residues. Germline CDR1 is LNHDA and CDR2 is SQIVND (reference sequence). Trimming left V 6 bases short and J 13 bases short, with 10 bases between.

The gene calls are TRBV7-6 and TRBJ2-2; TRBD2 is a possible D gene (5 bases). The CDR3 is 13 amino acids. V was pared by 8 bases and J by 5 bases, with 12 bases between. Germline CDR1 is SGHVS and CDR2 is FNYEAQ. CDR3 loop: CASRGFGTGELFF. The CDR3 region has the DNA TGTGCCAGCCGGGGTTTTGGGACCGGGGAGCTGTTTTTT. Looking up the rest from reference TRBV7-6 and TRBJ2-2 gives the full variable domain: GAGVSQSPRYKVTKRGQDVALRCDPISGHVSLYWYRQALGQGPEFLTYFNYEAQQDKSGLPNDRFSAERPEGSISTLTIQRTEQRDSAMYRCASRGFGTGELFFGEGSRLTVL.

This clonotype has just one count. CDR3 loop: CASGTQGKVFDEQFF. In DNA form, the CDR3 reads TGCGCCAGCGGAACTCAGGGGAAAGTTTTCGATGAGCAGTTCTTC. The chain has TRBV5-1 and TRBJ2-1, with D perhaps matching TRBD1 (6 bases). Per the germline V gene, CDR1 is SGHRS and CDR2 is YFSETQ. The CDR3 has 15 amino acids. V shed 7 bases and J shed 8 bases, with 22 bases lying between them. Drawing the rest from reference TRBV5-1 and TRBJ2-1, the complete variable domain is KAGVTQTPRYLIKTRGQQVTLSCSPISGHRSVSWYQQTPGQGLQFLFEYFSETQRNKGNFPGRFSGRQFSNSRSEMNVSTLELGDSALYLCASGTQGKVFDEQFFGPGTRLTVL.

The rearrangement uses TRBV20-1 and TRBJ2-7; TRBD1 agrees at 9 bases. Germline loops: CDR1 DFQATT, CDR2 SNEGSKA (reference sequence). This CDR3 is built from 16 residues. Germline trimming cut 0 bases from V and 7 bases from J; bases unmatched to any gene: 13. The CDR3 protein is CSARDDTRDRVGEQYV. CDR3 sequence (DNA): TGCAGTGCTAGAGACGACACTAGGGACAGGGTGGGTGAGCAGTACGTC.

This clonotype occurred once. V and J are TRBV7-2 and TRBJ1-5; D not resolved. The CDR3 spans 15 residues. Germline V lookup: CDR1 SGHTA, CDR2 FQGNSA. V dropped 0 bases and J dropped 0 bases, with 6 bases sitting between them. The CDR3 loop is CASSLASYSNQPQHF. CDR3 nucleotides: TGTGCCAGCAGCTTAGCCAGCTATAGCAATCAGCCCCAGCATTTT.

V is TRBV7-2 and J is TRBJ1-2, with a possible D match to TRBD1 (6 bases). The V and J ends lost 5 bases and 7 bases respectively, with 14 bases between them. Germline-derived CDR1 and CDR2 are SGHTA and FQGNSA. The length of the CDR3 is 13 residues. The CDR3 DNA is TGTGCCAGCAGCCCCCATACACAGGGTGGCTACACCTTC. Encoded protein: CASSPHTQGGYTF.

On this clonotype: The junction and the germline gene differ at one end; a read error may be behind it. This sequence joins TRBV7-7 and TRBJ2-1; D is undetermined. The CDR3 is 13 amino acids. The V gene's germline CDR1 is SSHAT and CDR2 FNYEAQ (reference sequence). The CDR3 region is CASSLDSLSDQFF. The CDR3 region has the DNA TGTGCTAGCAGCTTGGATTCCCTGAGCGATCAGTTCTTC.

This clonotype was seen a handful of times. A read error may account for a junction end that differs from germline. The V gene is TRBV7-7, the J gene TRBJ2-6, with D tentatively TRBD1 (6 bases). The CDR3 extends over 13 amino acids. The germline V gene encodes CDR1 SSHAT and CDR2 FNYEAQ (reference sequence). CDR3 residues: CASSLGTANVLTF. CDR3 nucleotide sequence: TGTGCTAGCAGCTTAGGGACAGCCAACGTCCTGACTTTC.

J is TRBJ2-1 and V is TRBV18; D ambiguous. The CDR3 runs to 12 residues. Trimming shortened V by 6 bases and J by 10 bases, and 13 bases separated the two germline ends. CDR1 and CDR2 from the germline V gene are KGHSH and LQKENI. The CDR3 sequence is CASSVGGYEQFF. Here the CDR3 DNA reads TGTGCCAGCTCCGTCGGCGGTTACGAGCAGTTCTTC. Together with reference TRBV18 and TRBJ2-1, the CDR3 gives the full variable domain: NAGVMQNPRHLVRRRGQEARLRCSPMKGHSHVYWYRQLPEEGLKFMVYLQKENIIDESGMPKERFSAEFPKEGPSILRIQQVVRGDSAAYFCASSVGGYEQFFGPGTRLTVL.

This clonotype appeared once. CDR3: CATRGAEITGELFF. Here the CDR3 DNA reads TGTGCCACCCGAGGGGCAGAAATCACCGGGGAGCTGTTTTTT. The chain employs TRBV24-1 and TRBJ2-2, with D possibly called TRBD1 or TRBD2 (5 bases each). Germline V gives CDR1 KGHDR, CDR2 SFDVKD. The CDR3 loop spans 14 amino acids. The V end was cut by 9 bases, the J end by 4 bases, with 14 bases between.

The rearrangement uses TRBV6-2 or TRBV6-3 and TRBJ2-7, with unresolved D. CDR3 length: 12 residues. Germline CDR1 and CDR2: MNHEY and SVGEGT. Trimming pared 4 bases from V and 3 bases from J, leaving 7 bases between. CDR3 sequence reads: CASSFADYEQYV. The CDR3 DNA reads TGTGCCAGCAGTTTTGCAGACTACGAGCAGTACGTC.

This clonotype has only a few counts. The rearrangement links TRBV12-3 or TRBV12-4 to TRBJ2-5; D is unclear. The CDR3 is 11 amino acids. Trimming removed 5 bases at V and 4 bases at J, with 5 bases between. The CDR3 DNA reads TGTGCCAGCAGTATTCGAGAGACCCAGTACTTC. Protein: CASSIRETQYF.

This sequence joins TRBV3-1 and TRBJ2-2; possible D gene TRBD2, 6 bases. This CDR3 comprises 18 residues. V lost 4 bases and J 2 bases, leaving 20 bases between the germline ends. The germline V gene has CDR1 LGHDT and CDR2 YNNKEL (reference sequence). The CDR3 DNA is TGTGCCAGCAGCCCGGAGCTTCCGGGAGTTCGTAACACCGGGGAGCTGTTTTTT. Protein product: CASSPELPGVRNTGELFF.

The chain has TRBV14 and TRBJ1-2; 7 nucleotides line up with TRBD1. The V and J ends lost 3 bases and 8 bases, in that order; junction bases with no gene match: 6. Germline assignment: CDR1 SGHDN and CDR2 FVKESK. The CDR3 contains 13 residues. Here the CDR3 reads CASSQDYRGGYTF. CDR3 DNA: TGTGCCAGCAGCCAGGACTACAGGGGCGGCTACACCTTC.

This chain uses TRBV2 with TRBJ1-2; D is uncertain. Germline V lookup: CDR1 SNHLY, CDR2 FYNNEI. The CDR3 is made up of 11 amino acids. Trimming stripped 9 bases from V and 13 bases from J, with 18 bases between. The CDR3 is CASTKAVWSTF. The CDR3 DNA sequence: TGTGCCAGTACTAAGGCGGTGTGGAGCACCTTC.

This rearrangement joins TRBV18 to TRBJ2-1; TRBD2 matches at 11 bases. The CDR3 is 17 amino acids. Germline V CDR1 and CDR2: KGHSH, LQKENI. The junction had 11 bases not matched to a gene; V was cut back by 6 bases and J by 4 bases. In DNA form, the CDR3 reads TGTGCCAGCTCCCCCAGAGAAGCTAGCGGGGGGTACAATGAGCAGTTCTTC. Amino acids: CASSPREASGGYNEQFF.

The chain is built from TRBV5-1 and TRBJ1-1; 8 nucleotides align to TRBD1. Germline-derived CDR1 and CDR2 are SGHRS and YFSETQ. Trimming removed 4 bases from V and 2 bases from J; junction bases left unmatched: 4. The CDR3 runs 14 residues. CDR3 in DNA: TGCGCCAGCAGCGGTACAGGGGGAAACACTGAAGCTTTCTTT. Translation gives CASSGTGGNTEAFF.

The rearrangement joins TRBV13 to TRBJ2-5; D is undetermined. Germline CDR1 PRHDT, CDR2 FYEKMQ (reference sequence). The CDR3 has 13 amino acids. Trimming took off 1 base at V and 3 bases at J, with 6 bases between the two ends. The CDR3 protein is CASSLEREETQYF. CDR3 DNA sequence: TGTGCCAGCAGCTTAGAAAGGGAAGAGACCCAGTACTTC.

The chain carries TRBV28 and TRBJ2-5; D is unresolved. V was cut by 3 bases and J by 3 bases, with 14 bases left in between. The V gene's germline CDR1 is MDHEN and CDR2 SYDVKM. The CDR3 runs 15 residues. The CDR3 DNA sequence: TGTGCCAGCAGTTTCGCCGAGAGCAGCAAAGAGACCCAGTACTTC. Its translation is CASSFAESSKETQYF.

This clonotype was counted only a few times. J is TRBJ2-5 and V is TRBV29-1; D may be TRBD1 (6 bases). The germline V gene has CDR1 SQVTM and CDR2 ANQGSEA. Trimming cost V 5 bases and J 1 base, with 8 bases left between them. The CDR3 is made up of 12 amino acids. Here the CDR3 DNA reads TGCAGCGTTCAGGGGACCCAAGAGACCCAGTACTTC. It codes for CSVQGTQETQYF.

This chain joins TRBV7-9 and TRBJ2-4, with 7 bases fitting TRBD2. The J segment lost 4 bases and the V segment lost 3 bases, leaving 9 bases of the junction unmatched. The CDR3 contains 16 residues. CDR1 is SEHNR, CDR2 FQNEAQ, per germline (reference sequence). The CDR3 nucleotides read TGTGCCAGCAGCTTCCCCGGGACTACGAATAAAAACATTCAGTACTTC. It specifies CASSFPGTTNKNIQYF.

This rearrangement joins TRBV7-2 to TRBJ2-1; the D gene is possibly TRBD2 (6 bases). The CDR3 extends over 15 amino acids. Germline loops: CDR1 SGHTA, CDR2 FQGNSA. Between the trimmed V and J ends, which lost 4 bases and 0 bases, there was a span of 10 bases. The CDR3 protein is CASSSTGSSYNEQFF. Here the CDR3 DNA reads TGTGCCAGCAGCTCCACCGGGAGCTCCTACAATGAGCAGTTCTTC.